The entry that follows covers one T cell receptor (beta chain) sequence. Trimming cost V 8 bases and J 0 bases, with 13 bases left between them. Germline V gene lookup returns CDR1 KGHSH and CDR2 LQKENI. The CDR3 loop spans 15 amino acids. This record comes from a study of cytomegalovirus exposure and HLA in healthy donors. Vbeta (60) and Jbeta (13) primers were used in the PCR. Here immunoSEQ multiplex PCR was the method, and the copy in TCRdb shows in-frame clones only, minus some. The table shows over 95,000 clones, with roughly 76% occurring only once. The TCR sequence derives from a woman between 35 and 50 years old in good health and CMV-seropositive. The chain couples TRBV18 to TRBJ1-4; the D is unclear. Sequenced input: PBMCs. CDR3 sequence: CASTPQATTNEKLFF. In DNA, the CDR3 is TGTGCCAGCACCCCTCAGGCTACAACTAATGAAAAACTGTTTTTT.